This is a list of T cell receptor beta chains from one sample in a study of shared clonotypes between healthy human individuals. Generated by immunoSEQ multiplex PCR, the TCRdb table keeps only in-frame clones and is missing some. In the table there are 470,000 or so clones, around 85% of which are singletons. The sequenced sample was PBMCs. All receptors derive from a woman aged 40-49 years in good health. Some clones in this sample may be carry-over from other donors' samples. Both conserved end residues are part of each CDR3. The order of the fields is clone size, D gene, J gene, V gene, CDR3 protein, CDR3 DNA. A D gene is named only where the DNA matches it firmly. Clone size appears in some rows only: once, few, many, or a class for an expanded clone.

. | TRBD1 | TRBJ1-2 | TRBV5-1 | CASSSKQGALNYGYTF | TGCGCCAGCAGCTCGAAACAGGGGGCGCTTAACTATGGCTACACCTTC
. | . | TRBJ1-3 | TRBV7-8 | CASSFSQGWGNTIYF | TGTGCCAGCAGCTTCTCCCAGGGGTGGGGAAACACCATATATTTT
. | . | TRBJ2-1 | TRBV5-6 | CASSLLSTGYNEQFF | TGTGCCAGCAGCTTGCTCTCCACAGGGTACAATGAGCAGTTCTTC
. | . | TRBJ2-3 | TRBV11-2 | CASSLMGADTQYF | TGTGCCAGCAGCCTGATGGGGGCAGATACGCAGTATTTT
. | TRBD1 | TRBJ1-2 | TRBV5-4 | CASSARQGANYGYTF | TGTGCCAGCAGCGCCAGACAGGGAGCTAACTATGGCTACACCTTC
. | TRBD2 | TRBJ2-1 | TRBV27 | CASRILAGAYNEQFF | TGTGCCAGCAGGATACTAGCGGGAGCCTACAATGAGCAGTTCTTC
. | TRBD2 | TRBJ2-5 | TRBV7-8 | CASSGLGLVLETQYF | TGTGCCAGCAGCGGACTGGGACTAGTCCTTGAGACCCAGTACTTC
. | TRBD1 | TRBJ2-1 | TRBV7-9 | CASSPRDRGYNEQFF | TGTGCCAGCAGCCCCCGGGACAGGGGTTACAATGAGCAGTTCTTC
. | . | TRBJ1-1 | TRBV5-1 | CASSPRGDRHTEAFF | TGCGCCAGCAGCCCCCGGGGTGACAGACACACTGAAGCTTTCTTT
. | TRBD1 | TRBJ2-7 | TRBV25-1 | CASSRGGTGPYEQYF | TGTGCCAGCAGCCGAGGGGGGACAGGGCCTTACGAGCAGTACTTC
few | . | TRBJ2-7 | TRBV5-1 | CASSFGGGSPYEQYF | TGCGCCAGCAGCTTTGGAGGGGGCTCCCCCTACGAGCAGTACTTC
few | . | TRBJ2-1 | TRBV7-6 | CASSQSGTNNEQFF | TGTGCCAGCAGCCAATCCGGGACAAACAATGAGCAGTTCTTC
. | . | TRBJ2-1 | TRBV11-2 | CASSLDPGSEQFF | TGTGCCAGCAGCTTAGATCCCGGATCTGAGCAGTTCTTC
. | . | TRBJ2-1 | TRBV7-3 | CASSPNPSGEEQFF | TGTGCCAGCAGCCCCAACCCGTCGGGAGAAGAGCAGTTCTTC
many | TRBD2 | TRBJ2-7 | TRBV28 | CASSFGTSGSFSYEQYF | TGTGCCAGCAGTTTCGGGACTAGCGGGAGTTTTTCCTACGAGCAGTACTTC
. | TRBD1 | TRBJ2-2 | TRBV5-1 | CASAGQGATGELFF | TGCGCCAGCGCAGGACAGGGGGCGACCGGGGAGCTGTTTTTT
. | . | TRBJ2-2 | TRBV28 | CASTRESGELFF | TGTGCCAGCACCCGGGAATCCGGGGAGCTGTTTTTT
. | TRBD1 | TRBJ2-7 | TRBV7-9 | CASSLTGSEQYF | TGTGCCAGCAGCCTGACAGGGTCCGAGCAGTACTTC
. | . | TRBJ1-2 | TRBV7-2 | CASSLAPGTDGYTF | TGTGCCAGCAGCTTAGCGCCCGGGACCGATGGCTACACCTTC
once | TRBD1 | TRBJ1-5 | TRBV19 | CASRVPGGDQPQHF | TGTGCCAGTAGGGTACCAGGGGGCGATCAGCCCCAGCATTTT
. | . | TRBJ1-5 | TRBV6-6 | CASSSTGNQPQHF | TGTGCCAGCAGCAGTACAGGGAATCAGCCCCAGCATTTT
. | . | TRBJ2-1 | TRBV30 | CAWSVNEQFF | TGTGCCTGGAGTGTTAATGAGCAGTTCTTC
. | . | TRBJ2-7 | TRBV7-3 | CASSLGPGEDEQYF | TGTGCCAGCAGCTTAGGGCCTGGGGAAGACGAGCAGTACTTC
. | . | TRBJ2-6 | TRBV28 | CASSLGGLGANVLTF | TGTGCCAGCAGTTTAGGGGGGCTTGGGGCCAACGTCCTGACTTTC
. | . | TRBJ2-4 | TRBV5-1 | CASSLQPGAKNIQYF | TGCGCCAGCAGCTTACAGCCAGGGGCCAAAAACATTCAGTACTTC
. | TRBD2 | TRBJ2-5 | TRBV11-2 | CASSLGVLAGGPKEYF | TGTGCCAGCAGCTTAGGAGTGCTAGCGGGAGGACCCAAGGAGTACTTC
. | . | TRBJ1-4 | TRBV28 | CASTIQGTNEKLFF | TGTGCCAGCACGATACAGGGAACTAATGAAAAACTGTTTTTT
few | TRBD2 | TRBJ2-5 | TRBV28 | CASRNGLAGSLETQYF | TGTGCCAGCAGAAATGGACTAGCGGGATCTTTGGAGACCCAGTACTTC
. | TRBD1 | TRBJ2-1 | TRBV5-1 | CASSETGSSYNEQFF | TGCGCCAGCAGCGAGACAGGGAGCTCCTACAATGAGCAGTTCTTC
. | . | TRBJ1-1 | TRBV10-3 | CAISDIVGQSRGGGEAFF | TGTGCCATCAGTGATATTGTAGGGCAATCTCGGGGAGGAGGTGAAGCTTTCTTT
. | . | TRBJ2-2 | TRBV7-7 | CASSLDYTGELFF | TGTGCCAGCAGCCTAGACTACACCGGGGAGCTGTTTTTT
. | . | TRBJ2-1 | TRBV4-1 | CASSQPAGLSYNEQFF | TGCGCCAGCAGCCAACCTGCCGGGCTCTCCTACAATGAGCAGTTCTTC
. | . | TRBJ2-2 | TRBV27 | CASSFVATGELFF | TGTGCCAGCAGTTTTGTAGCCACCGGGGAGCTGTTTTTT
. | TRBD1 | TRBJ1-5 | TRBV4-1 | CASRPGRGREPQHF | TGCGCCAGCAGGCCCGGGAGGGGGCGGGAGCCCCAGCATTTT
many | TRBD2 | TRBJ2-2 | TRBV4-1 | CASSQVNSGRARTGELFF | TGCGCCAGCAGCCAAGTGAATAGCGGGAGGGCTAGGACCGGGGAGCTGTTTTTT
few | . | TRBJ1-5 | TRBV10-3 | CAISPGSNQPQHF | TGTGCCATCAGCCCGGGGAGCAATCAGCCCCAGCATTTT
once | . | TRBJ1-6 | TRBV30 | CAWSGTVAYNSPLHF | TGTGCCTGGAGTGGGACAGTGGCCTATAATTCACCCCTCCACTTT
. | . | TRBJ1-1 | TRBV29-1 | CSVRVSMNTEAFF | TGCAGCGTTCGGGTCTCCATGAACACTGAAGCTTTCTTT
. | TRBD2 | TRBJ2-1 | TRBV9 | CASSVTLAAAYNEQFF | TGTGCCAGCAGCGTAACACTAGCGGCAGCTTACAATGAGCAGTTCTTC
. | . | TRBJ2-1 | TRBV7-9 | CASSNTGNEQFF | TGTGCCAGCAGCAACACGGGCAATGAGCAGTTCTTC
few | . | TRBJ1-5 | TRBV27 | CASGYKDSNQPQHF | TGTGCCAGCGGCTACAAGGATAGCAATCAGCCCCAGCATTTT
. | TRBD2 | TRBJ2-1 | TRBV4-1 | CASSQRPGRGVTYNEQFF | TGCGCCAGCAGCCAACGTCCCGGGAGGGGAGTAACCTACAATGAGCAGTTCTTC
. | TRBD2 | TRBJ2-3 | TRBV4-1 | CASSQLLAGPNVPDTQYF | TGCGCCAGCAGCCAACTACTAGCGGGTCCCAACGTCCCAGATACGCAGTATTTT
many | . | TRBJ1-5 | TRBV10-1 | CASSTGPNQPQHF | TGCGCCAGCAGTACAGGACCCAATCAGCCCCAGCATTTT
. | . | TRBJ1-6 | TRBV2 | CASSETQAGGDSPLHF | TGTGCCAGCAGTGAAACACAGGCGGGAGGGGATTCACCCCTCCACTTT
few | TRBD1 | TRBJ2-7 | TRBV9 | CASSSGQGYEQYF | TGTGCCAGCAGCTCAGGACAGGGCTACGAGCAGTACTTC
. | TRBD2 | TRBJ2-3 | TRBV25-1 | CASSEYRGGGRAPDTQYF | TGTGCCAGCAGTGAATATCGGGGCGGCGGGAGGGCCCCAGATACGCAGTATTTT
. | TRBD2 | TRBJ2-5 | TRBV5-4 | CASSQSGRGLETQYF | TGTGCCAGCAGCCAGAGCGGGAGGGGGTTAGAGACCCAGTACTTC
. | . | TRBJ2-3 | TRBV30 | CAWGASTDTQYF | TGTGCCTGGGGGGCAAGCACAGATACGCAGTATTTT
. | TRBD2 | TRBJ2-7 | TRBV9 | CASSPSPSGAYEQYF | TGTGCCAGCAGCCCCAGTCCTAGCGGGGCCTACGAGCAGTACTTC
. | . | TRBJ2-7 | TRBV19 | CASSIIGSNNEQYF | TGTGCCAGTAGTATAATCGGGAGTAATAACGAGCAGTACTTC
. | . | TRBJ1-2 | TRBV4-3 | CASSQGRANYGYTF | TGCGCCAGCAGCCAAGGAAGAGCTAACTATGGCTACACCTTC
many | . | TRBJ2-4 | TRBV27 | CASSLSAKNIQYF | TGTGCCAGCAGTTTATCTGCCAAAAACATTCAGTACTTC
many | . | TRBJ2-3 | TRBV7-9 | CASSPRTDSDTQYF | TGTGCCAGCAGCCCGAGGACAGATTCAGATACGCAGTATTTT
. | TRBD1 | TRBJ2-7 | TRBV28 | CASRQGTGRHEQYF | TGTGCCAGCCGACAAGGGACAGGGCGGCACGAGCAGTACTTC